A selection of T cell receptor beta chains follows, all from one sample in a study of cytomegalovirus exposure and HLA in healthy donors. The method was immunoSEQ multiplex PCR; TCRdb's version includes in-frame clones alone and lacks a portion of them. The top ten hold about 1.7% of the sample, which has about 140,000 clones, around two thirds seen once. Material for sequencing was PBMCs. These receptor sequences come from a male donor in good health and CMV-seronegative. CDR3s include the opening cysteine and the closing phenylalanine or tryptophan.

TRBV5-6,CASSPAGGTTDTQYF
TRBV19,CASSIEGGSGGAINEQFF
TRBV6-5,CASRPRGQGEQYF
TRBV2,CASSELLPNTGELFF
TRBV5-1,CASSQIGQGLYPEKLFF
TRBV6-1,CASSERDIQYF
TRBV18,CASSPSGAWTQYF
TRBV10-3,CAISVGQGGQPQHF
TRBV2,CATGTSGGYEQYF
TRBV18,CASSRLTGGLGNTIYF
TRBV13,CASSLSTGFNSPLHF
TRBV4-1,CASSRSGQSIQETQYF
TRBV6-5,CASSYGRGYEQYF
TRBV6-6,CASSYSRGYETQYF
TRBV7-6,CASSFSRGGNTQYF
TRBV5-5,CASSLDDRKTTTQYF
TRBV10-2,CASSGGSSYEQYF
TRBV7-2,CASSSRLAGETQYF
TRBV5-4,CASTPGRGIGYNEQFF
TRBV10-1,CASSESAGDQETQYF
TRBV7-8,CASSLVRGTQETQYF
TRBV19,CASRAGQDRDTQYF
TRBV5-1,CASSLAVSSDTETQYF
TRBV25-1,CASSPTGGQGHEKLFF
TRBV6-6,CASRQTGRYNEQFF
TRBV7-9,CASSLASGGFLAFF
TRBV7-6,CASSLGFASSGNTIYF
TRBV28,CATNRGGTQYF
TRBV4-1,CASSQEDWTDAFTEASF
TRBV19,CASSITQNNYGYTF
TRBV7-2,CASSFTGGNGYPF